Presented here are 4 T cell receptor beta chains from one specimen sequenced in a study of blood T cell repertoires in COVID-19. Sequenced by immunoSEQ multiplex PCR; TCRdb stores in-frame clones only, minus some. The sample carries around 50,000 clones, about 90% recorded once. Sequenced input: peripheral blood. The receptors here all came from a human donor in a cohort sampled during active COVID-19.

This chain links TRBV7-3 with TRBJ2-5, with D possibly being TRBD1 (6 bases). The length of the CDR3 is 14 residues. The germline V gene encodes CDR1 SGHTA and CDR2 FQGTGA. V lost 11 bases, J lost 5 bases, and 21 bases lay in between. The CDR3 is CARRSGEFSETQYF. The CDR3 bases are TGTGCCCGGCGATCAGGGGAATTTTCGGAGACCCAGTACTTC. Using reference TRBV7-3 and TRBJ2-5 for the parts outside the CDR3, the full variable domain is GAGVSQTPSNKVTEKGKYVELRCDPISGHTALYWYRQSLGQGPEFLIYFQGTGAADDSGLPNDRFFAVRPEGSVSTLKIQRTERGDSAVYLCARRSGEFSETQYFGPGTRLLVL.

V gene TRBV5-4 combines with J gene TRBJ2-1; 12 bases line up with TRBD2. CDR3 size: 17 residues. The ends lost 4 bases at V and 9 bases at J; junction bases unmatched: 14. Germline V CDR1 and CDR2: SGHNT, YYREEE (reference sequence). The DNA for the CDR3 is TGTGCCAGCAGCCCGGGGGCTCTAGCGGGAGGGCGAGGTGAGCAGTTCTTC. Its translation: CASSPGALAGGRGEQFF.

The chain links TRBV4-2 to TRBJ1-4; 8 bases are shared with TRBD1. The germline V gene encodes CDR1 LGHNA and CDR2 YNFKEQ. V gave up 3 bases and J gave up 1 base; unmatched junction bases: 4. This CDR3 spans 16 amino acids. The CDR3 DNA reads as TGTGCCAGCAGCCAGGCAGGGGGCCGAACTAATGAAAAACTGTTTTTT. Its protein is CASSQAGGRTNEKLFF.

This rearrangement joins TRBV3-1 (or the pseudogene TRBV3-2) to TRBJ2-1; the D is unclear. CDR1 and CDR2 (germline): LGHDT, YNNKEL (reference sequence). Trimming removed 2 bases from V and 0 bases from J, with 8 bases in between. The CDR3 has 15 amino acids. This CDR3 reads CASSQSPSSYNEQFF. As DNA, the CDR3 is TGTGCCAGCAGCCAATCTCCTAGCTCCTACAATGAGCAGTTCTTC.